The sequence of this T cell receptor beta chain was determined in a study of blood T cell repertoires in COVID-19. The wider study: The cDNA or gDNA used as material had been derived from T cells, B-cell-depleted T cells, or PBMCs.

V shed 0 bases and J shed 6 bases, with 10 bases lying between them. Germline V gene data show CDR1 as SGHNT and CDR2 as YYREEE (reference sequence). CDR3 size: 14 residues. Methods used by the authors: Amplifying reference gene primers gave estimates of nucleated cell counts. TCRdb's copy holds only in-frame clones and misses some; the assay was immunoSEQ multiplex PCR. V and J calls and clone size are those listed in that table; D and trimming were worked out from the DNA. The table has about 130,000 clones, around 86% seen once; the top ten hold 25% to 30%. Sequenced input: peripheral blood. This sequence originates from a woman of 80 years or more with acute or convalescent COVID-19. The chain has TRBV5-4 and TRBJ1-5; D is ambiguous. The DNA for the CDR3 is TGTGCCAGCAGCTTGGCCGGGGTAGGTCAGCCCCAGCATTTT. The encoded protein is CASSLAGVGQPQHF.